This paragraph reports one TCR beta chain. Its antigen is not known. Researchers used genomic DNA as the template to profile TCR beta VDJ and CDR3. From the reads, TCRdb called clonotypes with MiXCR, one entry per CDR3 protein. The sample lists around 170,000 distinct CDR3 sequences, around 60% occurring once. The germline V gene has CDR1 LNHNV and CDR2 YYDKDF (reference sequence). The CDR3 totals 19 residues. V shed 1 base, J shed 2 bases, and the junction held 14 bases outside the gene matches. This record comes from a study of CD8+CD57+ T cells in acquired aplastic anemia. Looking at the study overall: Sorted CD4+ plus CD8+ cells gave DNA averaging roughly 2.9 ug. Where healthy donors were concerned, CD4+ cells averaged approximately 9.8 million reads. Study-wide points: Patients showed no significant difference from controls in CD8+ Simpson's diversity.

This clonotype was obtained from a human donor in good health. The V call is TRBV15, the J call TRBJ2-3; 8 bases are shared with TRBD1. The material sequenced was sorted CD4+, CD8+, or CD8+CD57+ T cells (not recorded which) from PBMCs. CDR3 amino acids: CATSRGQADRAPNTDTQYF. The CDR3 DNA reads TGTGCCACCAGCAGAGGGCAAGCGGACAGGGCCCCCAACACAGATACGCAGTATTTT. Supplemented by reference TRBV15 and TRBJ2-3, the full variable domain reads DAMVIQNPRYQVTQFGKPVTLSCSQTLNHNVMYWYQQKSSQAPKLLFHYYDKDFNNEADTPDNFQSRRPNTSFCFLDIRSPGLGDTAMYLCATSRGQADRAPNTDTQYFGPGTRLTVL.